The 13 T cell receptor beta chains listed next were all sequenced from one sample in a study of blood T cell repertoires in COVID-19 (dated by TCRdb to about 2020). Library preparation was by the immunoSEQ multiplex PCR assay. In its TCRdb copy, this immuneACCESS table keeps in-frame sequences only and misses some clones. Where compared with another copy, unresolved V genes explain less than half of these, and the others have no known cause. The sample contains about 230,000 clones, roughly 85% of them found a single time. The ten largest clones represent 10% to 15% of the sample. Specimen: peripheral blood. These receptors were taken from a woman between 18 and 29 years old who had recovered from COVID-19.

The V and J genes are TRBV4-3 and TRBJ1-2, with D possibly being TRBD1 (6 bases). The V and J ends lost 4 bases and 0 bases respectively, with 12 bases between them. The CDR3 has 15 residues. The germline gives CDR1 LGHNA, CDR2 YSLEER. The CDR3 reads CASSRSRDTNYGYTF. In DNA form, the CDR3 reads TGCGCCAGCAGCCGCAGCCGGGACACTAACTATGGCTACACCTTC.

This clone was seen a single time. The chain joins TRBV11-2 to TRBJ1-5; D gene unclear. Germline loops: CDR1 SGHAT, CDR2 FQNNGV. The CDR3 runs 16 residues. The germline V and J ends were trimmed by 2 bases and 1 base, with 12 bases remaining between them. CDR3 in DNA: TGTGCCAGCAGCTTATCCGCTTGGCCGAGCAATCAGCCCCAGCATTTT. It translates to CASSLSAWPSNQPQHF.

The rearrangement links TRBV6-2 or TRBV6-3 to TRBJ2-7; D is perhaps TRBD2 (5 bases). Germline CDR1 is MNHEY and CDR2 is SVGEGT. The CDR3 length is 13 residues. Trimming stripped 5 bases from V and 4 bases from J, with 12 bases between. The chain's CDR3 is CASSQPGNYEQYF. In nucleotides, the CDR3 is TGTGCCAGCAGTCAGCCCGGGAATTACGAGCAGTACTTC.

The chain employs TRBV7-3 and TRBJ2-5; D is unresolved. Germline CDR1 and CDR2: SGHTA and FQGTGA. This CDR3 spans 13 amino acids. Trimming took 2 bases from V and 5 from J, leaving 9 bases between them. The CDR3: CASSLLTEETQYF. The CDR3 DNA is TGTGCCAGCAGCTTACTTACGGAGGAGACCCAGTACTTC. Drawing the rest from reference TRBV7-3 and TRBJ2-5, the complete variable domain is GAGVSQTPSNKVTEKGKYVELRCDPISGHTALYWYRQSLGQGPEFLIYFQGTGAADDSGLPNDRFFAVRPEGSVSTLKIQRTERGDSAVYLCASSLLTEETQYFGPGTRLLVL.

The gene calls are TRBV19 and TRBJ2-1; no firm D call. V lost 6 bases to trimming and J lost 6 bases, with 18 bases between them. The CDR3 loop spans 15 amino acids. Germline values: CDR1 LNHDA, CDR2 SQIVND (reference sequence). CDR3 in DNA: TGTGCCAGTAGCGAGTCCTGGTGGAGTGGCAATGAGCAGTTCTTC. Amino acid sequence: CASSESWWSGNEQFF.

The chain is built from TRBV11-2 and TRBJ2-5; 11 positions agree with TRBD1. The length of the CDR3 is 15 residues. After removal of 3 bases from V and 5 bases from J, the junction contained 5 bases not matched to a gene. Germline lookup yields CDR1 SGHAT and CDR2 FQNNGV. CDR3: CASSFGTGGGETQYF. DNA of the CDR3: TGTGCCAGCAGCTTCGGGACAGGGGGAGGTGAGACCCAGTACTTC.

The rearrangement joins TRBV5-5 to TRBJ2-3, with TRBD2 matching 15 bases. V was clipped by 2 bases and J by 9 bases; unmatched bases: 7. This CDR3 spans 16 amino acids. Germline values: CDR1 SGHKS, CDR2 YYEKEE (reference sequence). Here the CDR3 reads CASSLGLAGGERTQYF. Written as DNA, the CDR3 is TGTGCCAGCAGCTTAGGACTAGCGGGAGGGGAAAGGACGCAGTATTTT.

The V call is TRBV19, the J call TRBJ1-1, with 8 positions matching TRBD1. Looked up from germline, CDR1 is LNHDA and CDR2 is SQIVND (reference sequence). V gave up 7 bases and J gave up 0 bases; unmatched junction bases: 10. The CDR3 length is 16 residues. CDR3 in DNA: TGTGCCAGTATACCGGACAGGGACGTTATGAACACTGAAGCTTTCTTT. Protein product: CASIPDRDVMNTEAFF.

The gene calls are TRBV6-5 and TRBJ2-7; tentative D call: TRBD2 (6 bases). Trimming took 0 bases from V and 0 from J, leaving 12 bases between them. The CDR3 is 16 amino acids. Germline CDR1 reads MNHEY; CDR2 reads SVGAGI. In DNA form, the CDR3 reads TGTGCCAGCAGTTACTCCCCAGCGGGTGCCTCCTACGAGCAGTACTTC. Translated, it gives CASSYSPAGASYEQYF.

This CDR3 reads CASSQFLGTSGNEQFF. The CDR3 bases are TGCGCCAGCAGTCAATTTCTAGGGACTAGCGGCAATGAGCAGTTCTTC. The rearrangement uses TRBV23-1 and TRBJ2-1; 11 positions agree with TRBD2. TRBV23-1 is designated an ORF whose function remains uncertain. Losses at the gene ends were 1 base for V and 6 bases for J; bases not matched to a gene: 5. The CDR3 has 16 amino acids.

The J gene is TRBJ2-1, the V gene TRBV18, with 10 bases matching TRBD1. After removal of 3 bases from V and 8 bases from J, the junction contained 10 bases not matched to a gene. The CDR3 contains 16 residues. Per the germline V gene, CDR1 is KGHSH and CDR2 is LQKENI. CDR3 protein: CASSPQTGTGVYEQFF. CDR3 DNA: TGTGCCAGCTCACCTCAGACCGGGACAGGGGTATATGAGCAGTTCTTC.

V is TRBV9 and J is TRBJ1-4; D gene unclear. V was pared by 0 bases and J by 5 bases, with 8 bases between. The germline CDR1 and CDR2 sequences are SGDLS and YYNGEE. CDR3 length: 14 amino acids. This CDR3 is CASSVAGPNEKLFF. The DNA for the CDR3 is TGTGCCAGCAGCGTAGCTGGGCCGAATGAAAAACTGTTTTTT.

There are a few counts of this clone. Here the CDR3 reads CASGQGEAFF. The CDR3 nucleotides are TGTGCCAGTGGACAGGGGGAAGCTTTCTTT. This chain uses TRBV2 with TRBJ1-1, with 9 positions matching TRBD1. V was clipped by 9 bases and J by 8 bases; unmatched bases: 1. Germline V gene lookup returns CDR1 SNHLY and CDR2 FYNNEI. The CDR3 totals 10 residues.